This T cell receptor (beta chain) stems from a study of blood T cell repertoires in COVID-19. Study overall: Collection of acute and convalescent COVID-19 samples took place in the United States, Italy and Spain. In each case, the material was cDNA or gDNA derived from T cells, B-cell-depleted T cells, or PBMCs.

In the original workflow: Amplified reference gene primers provided the basis for estimating nucleated cell counts. Produced via immunoSEQ multiplex PCR; TCRdb's table is partial and in-frame only. The D gene and trimming were derived from the DNA, and the V and J assignments and clone size from that table. In the table there are approximately 190,000 clones, roughly 80% of which are singletons. The CDR3 is 12 residues long. The germline V and J ends were trimmed by 3 bases and 6 bases, with 9 bases remaining between them. Germline CDR1 WSHSY, CDR2 SAAADI. The chain recombines TRBV10-2 with TRBJ2-7, with TRBD2 as a possible D gene (5 bases). Material for sequencing was peripheral blood. The receptor was derived from a man between 60 and 70 years old with active or convalescent COVID-19. As DNA, the CDR3 is TGCGCCAGCAGTGATTTGCTAGCCGAGCAGTACTTC. It encodes CASSDLLAEQYF.